The 26 T cell receptor beta chains reported below all come from one sample, sequenced in a study of T cells after yellow fever vaccination. MiXCR was run by TCRdb on the 5' RACE reads, yielding one entry per CDR3 protein. The sample records 400,000 to 650,000 distinct CDR3 sequences, 21% being singletons. The specimen comprised PBMCs, sampled more than 20 days after the first yellow fever vaccination. The receptors shown here come from a man between 18 and 29 years old who received the YFV17D yellow fever vaccine.

The sample holds a few counts of this clonotype. The chain joins TRBV25-1 to TRBJ1-4; the match to TRBD1 covers 10 bases. Germline trimming cut 8 bases from V and 10 bases from J; bases unmatched to any gene: 13. CDR1 is MGHDK, CDR2 SYGVNS, per germline. CDR3 length: 15 amino acids. The CDR3 sequence: CASGKWDRGTGKLFF. The CDR3 nucleotides are TGTGCCAGCGGGAAATGGGACAGGGGAACTGGAAAACTGTTTTTT.

The chain uses TRBV6-2 or TRBV6-3 and TRBJ2-5; the D is unclear. Germline V gives CDR1 MNHEY, CDR2 SVGEGT. This CDR3 comprises 13 residues. Trimming pared 10 bases from V and 7 bases from J, leaving 19 bases between. The CDR3 reads CAIKPVWAGTQYF. The CDR3 DNA is TGTGCCATCAAACCCGTCTGGGCAGGGACCCAGTACTTC.

The sample holds a few counts of this clonotype. The J gene is TRBJ2-1, the V gene TRBV7-9; 10 bases match TRBD2. CDR1 is SEHNR, CDR2 FQNEAQ, per germline (reference sequence). This CDR3 region has 16 residues. Germline trimming cut 7 bases from V and 0 bases from J; bases unmatched to any gene: 6. For the CDR3, the DNA is TGTGCCAGCATTAGCGGGGGGAGTAGCTCCTACAATGAGCAGTTCTTC. It yields the protein CASISGGSSSYNEQFF.

V and J are TRBV11-2 and TRBJ2-7, with D possibly matching TRBD2 (6 bases). The V end was cut by 5 bases, the J end by 3 bases, with 17 bases between. This CDR3 is 15 amino acids long. Germline assignment: CDR1 SGHAT and CDR2 FQNNGV. This CDR3 is CASSPMAGLGYEQYV. The CDR3 DNA sequence: TGTGCCAGCAGCCCGATGGCGGGGCTTGGCTACGAGCAGTACGTC.

The rearrangement links TRBV6-2 or TRBV6-3 to TRBJ2-7; the D gene is possibly TRBD1 (7 bases). CDR3 length equals 15 residues. V was clipped by 2 bases and J by 3 bases, with 14 bases between them. Germline V gives CDR1 MNHEY, CDR2 SVGEGT. CDR3 sequence: CASSYEEGALYEQYF. In DNA form, the CDR3 reads TGTGCCAGCAGTTACGAGGAGGGGGCACTCTACGAGCAGTACTTC.

This rearrangement joins TRBV7-9 to TRBJ2-7; D call uncertain. V lost 3 bases and J 9 bases, leaving 6 bases between the germline ends. CDR1 is SEHNR and CDR2 is FQNEAQ in the germline V gene (reference sequence). The CDR3 length is 10 residues. In DNA form, the CDR3 reads TGTGCCAGCAGCTTGTTGGGGCAGTACGTC. It is translated as CASSLLGQYV.

V usage is TRBV4-3 and J usage is TRBJ1-2; D unclear. CDR1 and CDR2 (germline): LGHNA, YSLEER. The CDR3 has 13 residues. Trimming removed 1 base from V and 4 bases from J, with 7 bases in between. Written as DNA, the CDR3 is TGCGCCAGCAGCCAAGGAGCCACCTATGGCTACACCTTC. Encoded protein: CASSQGATYGYTF.

This clonotype was observed a handful of times. This chain links TRBV6-5 with TRBJ1-5; D not certain. Looked up from germline, CDR1 is MNHEY and CDR2 is SVGAGI. Trimming pared 0 bases from V and 4 bases from J, leaving 10 bases between. This CDR3 region has 15 residues. CDR3 nucleotide sequence: TGTGCCAGCAGTTACTCTAGGGAATCGAATCAGCCCCAGCATTTT. It specifies CASSYSRESNQPQHF.

The chain joins TRBV28 to TRBJ2-7, with 10 nucleotides matching TRBD1. Germline V gene lookup returns CDR1 MDHEN and CDR2 SYDVKM. CDR3 size: 15 residues. Trimming removed 4 bases from V and 5 bases from J; junction bases left unmatched: 8. CDR3 in amino acids: CASSSPTGGRDEQYV. CDR3 nucleotide sequence: TGTGCCAGCAGTTCCCCGACAGGGGGCCGCGACGAGCAGTACGTC.

The chain couples TRBV12-3 or TRBV12-4 to TRBJ1-2, with 9 bases lining up with TRBD1. V lost 6 bases to trimming and J lost 8 bases; unmatched junction nucleotides: 13. The CDR3 is 15 residues long. CDR3 in amino acids: CASSLMSGQGRGYTF. The CDR3 DNA reads TGTGCCAGCAGCCTAATGTCAGGACAGGGGAGAGGCTACACCTTC.

This clonotype was counted a single time. The chain is built from TRBV20-1 and TRBJ2-1; D remains unclear. The germline gives CDR1 DFQATT, CDR2 SNEGSKA (reference sequence). The CDR3 contains 12 residues. V was pared by 6 bases and J by 5 bases, with 11 bases between. CDR3 residues: CSARVRDNEQFF. The CDR3 nucleotides are TGCAGTGCCCGTGTCCGGGACAATGAGCAGTTCTTC.

In its sample, this clonotype was seen a few times. This chain joins TRBV7-2 and TRBJ2-7; the D is unclear. CDR3 length equals 16 residues. Germline assignment: CDR1 SGHTA and CDR2 FQGNSA. The V and J ends lost 2 bases and 2 bases respectively, with 16 bases between them. The CDR3 DNA is TGTGCCAGCAGCTTATCAGTGGGCGTAGGTACCTACGAGCAGTACTTC. It is translated as CASSLSVGVGTYEQYF.

This clonotype has a count of ten or more. The chain links TRBV5-6 to TRBJ2-1; 10 bases match TRBD2. The CDR3 is made up of 20 amino acids. Trimming cost V 3 bases and J 1 base; bases outside gene matches: 16. Germline values: CDR1 SGHDT, CDR2 YYEEEE. In DNA, the CDR3 is TGTGCCAGCAGCTCGATGTTCGGCGGTAGCGGGGGGCCTTCCTACAATGAGCAGTTCTTC. Protein product: CASSSMFGGSGGPSYNEQFF.

The chain combines TRBV6-2 or TRBV6-3 with TRBJ2-5, with TRBD1 identical over 9 bases. The germline gives CDR1 MNHEY, CDR2 SVGEGT. The length of the CDR3 is 18 residues. V lost 6 bases to trimming and J lost 5 bases; unmatched junction nucleotides: 19. CDR3 DNA sequence: TGTGCCAGCAGAGGTACACTTCCGGGACAGGGCGTATGGGAGACCCAGTACTTC. Protein: CASRGTLPGQGVWETQYF.

The chain joins TRBV7-2 to TRBJ1-2; a weak D match, TRBD1 (5 bases). The CDR3 consists of 15 residues. Germline-derived CDR1 and CDR2 are SGHTA and FQGNSA. Trimming took off 2 bases at V and 4 bases at J, with 14 bases between the two ends. The CDR3 region has the DNA TGTGCCAGCAGCTTAAGCTGGGACCTGAGCTATGGCTACACCTTC. Protein sequence: CASSLSWDLSYGYTF.

This clonotype has a handful of counts. The genes are TRBV9 and TRBJ2-1; possibly TRBD1 for D (6 bases). The V and J ends lost 0 bases and 10 bases respectively, with 11 bases between them. There are 13 residues in the CDR3. CDR1 is SGDLS and CDR2 is YYNGEE in the germline V gene. CDR3 bases: TGTGCCAGCAGCGTAGGTGGACAGAGGGAGCAGTTCTTC. Amino acids: CASSVGGQREQFF.

This clonotype was detected a few times. The CDR3 nucleotides are TGTGCCAGCAGTGCTAGACAGTACCAAGAGACCCAGTACTTC. This encodes CASSARQYQETQYF. The chain employs TRBV6-1 and TRBJ2-5; possibly TRBD1 for D (5 bases). V lost 4 bases and J 0 bases, leaving 9 bases between the germline ends. This CDR3 comprises 14 residues. CDR1 MNHNS and CDR2 SASEGT come from the germline V gene.

This clonotype was found a few times. The chain employs TRBV11-2 and TRBJ2-3, with no clear D. The length of the CDR3 is 13 residues. CDR1 is SGHAT, CDR2 FQNNGV, per germline. V was cut by 3 bases and J by 4 bases, with 8 bases left in between. In DNA, the CDR3 is TGTGCCAGCAGCTTCGATAGGTCAGATACGCAGTATTTT. Translating it yields CASSFDRSDTQYF.

In its sample, this clonotype was seen a few times. This chain joins TRBV6-1 and TRBJ2-3; D gene uncertain. This CDR3 has 13 residues. Germline CDR1 and CDR2: MNHNS and SASEGT. Trimming took 4 bases from V and 5 from J, leaving 10 bases between them. This chain's CDR3 is CASSATLKDTQYF. The DNA for the CDR3 is TGTGCCAGCAGTGCTACTCTAAAAGATACGCAGTATTTT.

This clonotype occurred a few times. The rearrangement uses TRBV5-4 and TRBJ2-1, with TRBD2 matching over 13 bases. The CDR3 is 15 amino acids. Germline CDR1 reads SGHNT; CDR2 reads YYREEE (reference sequence). Trimming removed 4 bases from V and 7 bases from J; junction bases left unmatched: 5. The CDR3 nucleotides read TGTGCCAGCAGCCCGACTAGCGGGGGGAAAAATGAGCAGTTCTTC. Encoded protein: CASSPTSGGKNEQFF.

This clonotype has only a few counts. The chain recombines TRBV20-1 with TRBJ2-3, with D unclear. V was trimmed by 3 bases and J by 2 bases, leaving 3 bases between them. Germline lookup yields CDR1 DFQATT and CDR2 SNEGSKA (reference sequence). The CDR3 has 11 amino acids. CDR3 DNA sequence: TGCAGTGCTAGTTACACAGATACGCAGTATTTT. It encodes CSASYTDTQYF.

This clonotype was detected a few times. This chain uses TRBV5-1 with TRBJ1-2; D is undetermined. CDR1 SGHRS and CDR2 YFSETQ come from the germline V gene. V lost 10 bases and J lost 7, with 23 bases in between. The CDR3 spans 14 residues. CDR3 sequence (DNA): TGCGCCGTCACCGATCCCGGGTCCCGCCGTGGCTACACCTTC. Residues: CAVTDPGSRRGYTF.

This clonotype was counted many times. The chain couples TRBV7-9 to TRBJ2-1, with TRBD2 as a possible D gene (6 bases). Trimming removed 1 base from V and 8 bases from J, with 12 bases in between. The CDR3 contains 14 residues. Germline CDR1 reads SEHNR; CDR2 reads FQNEAQ (reference sequence). This CDR3 reads CASSLVSGHDEQFF. The CDR3, as DNA: TGTGCCAGCAGCTTAGTCAGCGGGCACGATGAGCAGTTCTTC.

In its sample, this clonotype was seen many times. V is TRBV7-9 and J is TRBJ1-5; D gene ambiguous. Trimming removed 1 base from V and 3 bases from J, with 10 bases in between. The CDR3 is 15 amino acids. The V gene's germline CDR1 is SEHNR and CDR2 FQNEAQ (reference sequence). In nucleotides, the CDR3 is TGTGCCAGCAGCTTAGACAGTTCCCTCAATCAGCCCCAGCATTTT. Protein product: CASSLDSSLNQPQHF.

The table lists this clonotype with many counts. The gene calls are TRBV7-6 and TRBJ1-4; D uncertain. Germline CDR1 reads SGHVS; CDR2 reads FNYEAQ. The CDR3 totals 14 residues. The V and J ends lost 6 bases and 4 bases respectively, with 12 bases between them. CDR3 DNA sequence: TGTGCCAGCAGTGAAGGGAGCAATAATGAAAAACTGTTTTTT. As protein: CASSEGSNNEKLFF.

This clonotype was detected only once. This rearrangement joins TRBV6-2 or TRBV6-3 to TRBJ2-1; weak D call: TRBD2 (5 bases). V gave up 2 bases and J gave up 1 base, with 18 bases separating them. Germline CDR1 reads MNHEY; CDR2 reads SVGEGT. The CDR3 length is 18 residues. CDR3 coding DNA: TGTGCCAGCAGTTACCTCCCCGTAGAGTTAGCGTCCTACAATGAGCAGTTCTTC. It yields the protein CASSYLPVELASYNEQFF.